This TCR beta chain was identified during a study of Ad26.COV2.S vaccination and SARS-CoV-2 variants. Data came from immunoSEQ multiplex PCR; TCRdb stores just in-frame clones and leaves some out. This sample has 300,000 to 400,000 clones; 88% occur once, and the top ten carry 6.4%. Sample treatment: roughly 18 received Ad26.COV2.S at low or high dose, single or two shots; about 5 received placebo; per-sample allocation not given. The samples were gathered on day 63 after the first injection of vaccine or placebo. Donation was by an adult aged 18-55 years who was in Boston. Sequencing was performed on peripheral blood, taken in a trial of Ad26.COV2.S vaccine versus placebo. The receptor comes from a person aged 18-65 years who received the Ad26.COV2.S COVID-19 vaccine or a placebo.

The CDR3 reads CASSLGTGYGYTF. For the CDR3, the DNA is TGTGCCAGCAGCCTTGGGACAGGCTATGGCTACACCTTC. J is TRBJ1-2 and V is TRBV11-2; 8 bases align to TRBD1. The germline gives CDR1 SGHAT, CDR2 FQNNGV. V trimming: 5 bases; J trimming: 4 bases; junction bases outside the gene matches: 3. The CDR3 spans 13 residues.